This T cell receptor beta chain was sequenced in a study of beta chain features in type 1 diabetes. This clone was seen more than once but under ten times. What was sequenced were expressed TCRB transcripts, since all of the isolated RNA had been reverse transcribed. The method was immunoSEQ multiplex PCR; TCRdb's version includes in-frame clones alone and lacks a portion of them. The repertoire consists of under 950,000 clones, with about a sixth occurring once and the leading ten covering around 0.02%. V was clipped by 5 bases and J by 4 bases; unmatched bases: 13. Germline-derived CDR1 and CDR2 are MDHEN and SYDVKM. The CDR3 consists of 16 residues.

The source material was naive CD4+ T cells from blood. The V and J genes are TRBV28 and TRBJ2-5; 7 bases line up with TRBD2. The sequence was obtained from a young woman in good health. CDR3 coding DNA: TGTGCCAGCAGTGGCCGGGGAGGGAGGCTAAGAGAGACCCAGTACTTC. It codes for CASSGRGGRLRETQYF.